This T cell receptor (beta chain) derives from a study of cytomegalovirus exposure and HLA in healthy donors. Overall study results and limits: Associated with HLA alleles at 0.05 false discovery rate in a later analysis were approximately 17,000 TCR beta sequences. There were some V segments, including TRBV6-2 and TRBV6-3, excluded as indistinguishable. As a later analysis showed, a missense DCLRE1C variant was linked to trimming of TCR beta V- and J-genes.

In its sample, this clone was seen a few times. Its matching antigen is unknown. CDR1 is SGHVS, CDR2 FNYEAQ, per germline. Germline trimming cut 0 bases from V and 1 base from J; bases unmatched to any gene: 3. CDR3 length equals 17 residues. In the PCR, 60 Vbeta and 13 Jbeta primers were used. Only in-frame clones appear in the TCRdb table, and some are missing; sequencing was by immunoSEQ multiplex PCR. The sample holds fewer than 150,000 clones; approximately 80% are singletons and the top ten take approximately 3.4%. The sequenced material came from PBMCs. The clonotype was recovered from a middle-aged man in good health and CMV-seronegative. The chain joins TRBV7-6 to TRBJ2-5; 12 bases agree with TRBD2. CDR3 region: CASSLATSGGGQETQYF. In DNA form, the CDR3 reads TGTGCCAGCAGCTTAGCGACTAGCGGGGGAGGCCAAGAGACCCAGTACTTC.